This TCR beta chain derives from a study of response to subunit inactivated influenza vaccine. Of note for this clonotype: Its antigen is as yet unknown.

Whole-study results and caveats: Authors suggested few new T cells are recruited by each seasonal influenza vaccination.

MiXCR, run by TCRdb on the RT-PCR reads, gives a single entry per CDR3 protein. The sample holds 450,000 to 700,000 distinct CDR3 sequences, 14% seen once. The V and J ends lost 0 bases and 1 base respectively, with 10 bases between them. CDR1 and CDR2 from the germline V gene are SGHDT and YYEEEE. CDR3 length: 16 residues. The sample here was PBMCs from blood, taken less than 13 days after vaccination. This receptor was obtained from a man aged 45-65 years who received an inactivated influenza vaccine. This chain uses TRBV5-6 with TRBJ1-4; a weak D match, TRBD1 (5 bases). The CDR3 nucleotides read TGTGCCAGCAGCTTGGATGGGGGTCTAACTAATGAAAAACTGTTTTTT. Amino acids: CASSLDGGLTNEKLFF. Full variable domain (rest looked up from reference TRBV5-6 and TRBJ1-4): DAGVTQSPTHLIKTRGQQVTLRCSPKSGHDTVSWYQQALGQGPQFIFQYYEEEERQRGNFPDRFSGHQFPNYSSELNVNALLLGDSALYLCASSLDGGLTNEKLFFGSGTQLSVL.